These 22 T cell receptor beta chains were sequenced from one sample in a study of blood T cell repertoires in COVID-19. Assay: immunoSEQ multiplex PCR; the TCRdb copy retains only in-frame clones and omits some. In the table there are 100,000 or so clones, approximately 79% of which are singletons. Sequencing used peripheral blood. These TCRs come from a man aged 70 or older with active or convalescent COVID-19.

The DNA of the CDR3 is TGTGCCAGCAGCCAGAGGCCGGGACAGGGACTGAACACCGGGGAGCTGTTTTTT. This sequence encodes CASSQRPGQGLNTGELFF. The genes are TRBV7-6 and TRBJ2-2, with 9 bases matching TRBD1. Germline V gene sequence: CDR1 SGHVS, CDR2 FNYEAQ. CDR3 length equals 18 residues. Trimming cost V 5 bases and J 1 base; bases outside gene matches: 11.

This chain joins TRBV29-1 and TRBJ2-1; D perhaps matches TRBD1 (5 bases). The CDR3 is 15 residues long. Trimming pared 6 bases from V and 4 bases from J, leaving 19 bases between. Germline CDR1 reads SQVTM; CDR2 reads ANQGSEA. CDR3 region: CSVALPMDIYNEQFF. CDR3 bases: TGCAGCGTGGCACTCCCTATGGACATTTACAATGAGCAGTTCTTC.

The chain joins TRBV5-8 to TRBJ2-2, with a weak D call TRBD2 (5 bases). Germline V gene data show CDR1 as SGHTS and CDR2 as YDEGEE. The ends were cut back, 4 bases at V and 6 bases at J, with 10 bases in the middle. The CDR3 is 13 residues long. The CDR3 loop is CASSTRVSGELFF. The CDR3 DNA follows: TGTGCCAGCAGCACTAGGGTGTCCGGGGAGCTGTTTTTT.

The chain is built from TRBV19 and TRBJ1-6; D is undetermined. The V gene lost 5 bases and the J gene lost 7 bases, with 6 bases spanning the gap. This CDR3 spans 12 amino acids. Germline V gene data show CDR1 as LNHDA and CDR2 as SQIVND (reference sequence). In DNA, the CDR3 is TGTGCCAGTAGTGGCTCAAATTCACCCCTCCACTTT. It encodes CASSGSNSPLHF. Full variable domain (remainder filled in from reference TRBV19 and TRBJ1-6): DGGITQSPKYLFRKEGQNVTLSCEQNLNHDAMYWYRQDPGQGLRLIYYSQIVNDFQKGDIAEGYSVSREKKESFPLTVTSAQKNPTAFYLCASSGSNSPLHFGNGTRLTVT.

The chain links TRBV10-3 to TRBJ2-6; TRBD1 aligns across 8 bases. This CDR3 region has 16 residues. The trim removed 10 bases at V and 0 bases at J, leaving 8 bases unmatched. The germline CDR1 and CDR2 sequences are ENHRY and SYGVKD. The CDR3 region is CATSDRVDSGANVLTF. The CDR3 nucleotides read TGTGCCACCTCGGACAGGGTGGACTCTGGGGCCAACGTCCTGACTTTC.

This sequence joins TRBV24-1 and TRBJ2-1, with TRBD2 matching 8 bases. Trimming cost V 3 bases and J 2 bases; bases outside gene matches: 11. Germline V gene data show CDR1 as KGHDR and CDR2 as SFDVKD. This CDR3 comprises 18 residues. The CDR3 spells CATSDPRGAGGTYNEQFF. In nucleotides, the CDR3 is TGTGCCACCAGTGATCCCCGGGGGGCGGGAGGAACCTACAATGAGCAGTTCTTC.

The genes are TRBV18 and TRBJ2-1, with D unclear. Germline CDR1 is KGHSH and CDR2 is LQKENI. The CDR3 runs to 17 residues. V lost 4 bases and J lost 2, with 18 bases in between. The CDR3 loop reads CASSRLPPESPYNEQFF. The CDR3 region has the DNA TGTGCCAGCTCACGTCTCCCCCCGGAGAGCCCCTACAATGAGCAGTTCTTC.

The rearrangement links TRBV10-3 to TRBJ2-3; a possible D gene is TRBD1 (6 bases). Germline values: CDR1 ENHRY, CDR2 SYGVKD. V was clipped by 0 bases and J by 2 bases, with 9 bases between them. This CDR3 has 15 residues. The CDR3 DNA follows: TGTGCCATCAGTGAGTCGGGGGCCCCCACAGATACGCAGTATTTT. It specifies CAISESGAPTDTQYF.

V usage is TRBV29-1 and J usage is TRBJ2-7, with D possibly being TRBD2 (5 bases). The germline V gene encodes CDR1 SQVTM and CDR2 ANQGSEA. V lost 7 bases, J lost 7 bases, and 20 bases lay in between. The CDR3 contains 13 residues. Written as DNA, the CDR3 is TGCAGCGGCGAGGGAGACCATGCAATGGAGCAGTACTTC. This encodes CSGEGDHAMEQYF.

V gene TRBV12-3 or TRBV12-4 combines with J gene TRBJ2-2; D unclear. V was pared by 5 bases and J by 6 bases, with 7 bases between. This CDR3 region has 12 residues. CDR3 bases: TGTGCCAGCAGTCATAGTGCCGGGGAGCTGTTTTTT. Encoded protein: CASSHSAGELFF.

The gene calls are TRBV2 and TRBJ2-3, with 12 bases identical to TRBD2. The CDR3 covers 14 residues. With V trimmed by 8 bases and J by 3 bases, 3 bases remained unmatched. Germline V lookup: CDR1 SNHLY, CDR2 FYNNEI. CDR3 coding DNA: TGTGCCAGCGCCGGGACTAGCGGGACAGATACGCAGTATTTT. Translation gives CASAGTSGTDTQYF.

J is TRBJ2-7 and V is TRBV5-6; TRBD1 aligns across 8 bases. The CDR3 is made up of 15 amino acids. V shed 3 bases, J shed 2 bases, and the junction held 7 bases outside the gene matches. CDR1 and CDR2 from the germline V gene are SGHDT and YYEEEE. As DNA, the CDR3 is TGTGCCAGCAGCTCAGCACAGACAGGGGCCTACGAGCAGTACTTC. Protein product: CASSSAQTGAYEQYF.

This sequence joins TRBV6-5 and TRBJ1-2, with 7 nucleotides matching TRBD1. The junction had 5 bases not matched to a gene; V was cut back by 8 bases and J by 2 bases. The V gene's germline CDR1 is MNHEY and CDR2 SVGAGI. The CDR3 extends over 13 amino acids. CDR3 region: CASPDRLNYGYTF. DNA of the CDR3: TGTGCCAGCCCGGACAGGTTAAACTATGGCTACACCTTC.

The V call is TRBV5-4, the J call TRBJ2-3, with 8 bases fitting TRBD1. Germline V gives CDR1 SGHNT, CDR2 YYREEE (reference sequence). This CDR3 has 16 residues. Trimming cost V 3 bases and J 0 bases; bases outside gene matches: 6. CDR3 nucleotide sequence: TGTGCCAGCAGCTCGGGACAGGACCGTAGCACAGATACGCAGTATTTT. Amino acids: CASSSGQDRSTDTQYF.

This clone was observed a handful of times. The chain couples TRBV30 to TRBJ1-2; 7 nucleotides agree with TRBD1. Trimming took 1 base from V and 5 from J; bases not matched to a gene: 4. This CDR3 has 13 amino acids. From germline, CDR1 is GTSNPN and CDR2 SVGIG (reference sequence). The CDR3 is CAWSADREYGYTF. In DNA form, the CDR3 reads TGTGCCTGGAGTGCCGACAGGGAGTATGGCTACACCTTC.

The chain employs TRBV12-3 or TRBV12-4 and TRBJ1-6, with D hard to call. The CDR3 runs 12 residues. V shed 5 bases and J shed 9 bases, with 8 bases lying between them. The CDR3: CASSISRSPLHF. The CDR3, as DNA: TGTGCCAGCAGTATTAGTCGTTCACCCCTCCACTTT.

This sequence joins TRBV6-5 and TRBJ2-3; 9 nucleotides align to TRBD1. This CDR3 contains 14 residues. V dropped 11 bases and J dropped 2; count of bases not matched to a gene: 8. Germline CDR1 reads MNHEY; CDR2 reads SVGAGI. CDR3 sequence: CAVSDRGPTDTQYF. For the CDR3, the DNA is TGTGCCGTCTCGGACAGGGGACCCACAGATACGCAGTATTTT.

In this sample, this clone turned up a few times. The V and J genes are TRBV27 and TRBJ1-2; no clear D. The CDR3 has 13 residues. Germline V gene sequence: CDR1 MNHEY, CDR2 SMNVEV (reference sequence). V was pared by 2 bases and J by 3 bases, with 7 bases between. CDR3 in DNA: TGTGCCAGCAGTTTAGACTCCCACTATGGCTACACCTTC. The encoded protein is CASSLDSHYGYTF.

This clone was observed a handful of times. J is TRBJ1-1 and V is TRBV28; D may be TRBD1 (6 bases). The V end lost 3 bases, the J end lost 4 bases, and 12 bases lay between the germline ends. The V gene's germline CDR1 is MDHEN and CDR2 SYDVKM. The CDR3 has 14 residues. The CDR3 bases are TGTGCCAGCAGTTTTGCAGGGGCGGTCACTGAAGCTTTCTTT. Translation gives CASSFAGAVTEAFF. Full variable domain (missing parts from reference TRBV28 and TRBJ1-1): DVKVTQSSRYLVKRTGEKVFLECVQDMDHENMFWYRQDPGLGLRLIYFSYDVKMKEKGDIPEGYSVSREKKERFSLILESASTNQTSMYLCASSFAGAVTEAFFGQGTRLTVV.

The V call is TRBV13, the J call TRBJ1-2; D gene unclear. Looked up from germline, CDR1 is PRHDT and CDR2 is FYEKMQ (reference sequence). The CDR3 length is 12 residues. V shed 5 bases and J shed 4 bases, with 8 bases lying between them. CDR3 residues: CASSDRGYGYTF. In DNA, the CDR3 is TGTGCCAGCAGCGACCGGGGCTATGGCTACACCTTC.

This clone showed up just a few times. The chain recombines TRBV5-1 with TRBJ2-5; 7 bases are shared with TRBD2. In germline, CDR1 is SGHRS, CDR2 YFSETQ. The CDR3 spans 15 residues. Unmatched junction bases numbered 4, after V lost 1 base and J lost 1 base. The CDR3 DNA sequence: TGCGCCAGCAGCTTGAATCGGGGGGTCCAAGAGACCCAGTACTTC. This encodes CASSLNRGVQETQYF. Looking up the rest from reference TRBV5-1 and TRBJ2-5 gives the full variable domain: KAGVTQTPRYLIKTRGQQVTLSCSPISGHRSVSWYQQTPGQGLQFLFEYFSETQRNKGNFPGRFSGRQFSNSRSEMNVSTLELGDSALYLCASSLNRGVQETQYFGPGTRLLVL.

The rearrangement uses TRBV19 and TRBJ1-6, with TRBD1 matching over 7 bases. CDR1 and CDR2 from the germline V gene are LNHDA and SQIVND (reference sequence). The CDR3 is made up of 14 amino acids. V was clipped by 6 bases and J by 9 bases; unmatched bases: 8. The CDR3 nucleotides read TGTGCCAGTAGACCCGGGACAGAGGTTTCACCCCTCCACTTT. It translates to CASRPGTEVSPLHF.